The subject of this entry is one TCR beta chain. Only in-frame clones appear in the TCRdb table, and some are missing; sequencing was by immunoSEQ multiplex PCR. The data contain approximately 660,000 clones, 85% to 90% of them seen just once; the ten biggest clones take up approximately 0.011%. This record belongs to a study of shared T cell receptors in the human thymus. In germline, CDR1 is MGHRA, CDR2 YSYEKL. CDR3 length equals 16 residues. V shed 1 base and J 3 bases; nucleotides not matched to a gene: 9. These data were also reused for a study on human thymus T cells. That source notes: Donors were healthy Finnish babies undergoing corrective operations for congenital heart defects. During corrective heart surgery, resections were taken, and the thymus tissue came from them. Blood and thymic repertoires both appeared biased in V and J gene usage. What related research reported was that thymic repertoires overlapped highly among unrelated individuals.

The sequenced sample consisted of thymocytes. This sequence joins TRBV4-1 and TRBJ2-7, with 7 bases matching TRBD1. The clonotype originates from a boy less than two years old with a congenital heart defect. CDR3 loop: CASSQVETGSFYEQYF. The CDR3, as DNA: TGCGCCAGCAGCCAAGTTGAGACAGGGTCATTCTACGAGCAGTACTTC.